The present entry profiles one T cell receptor (beta chain) with its context. Its antigen remains unknown. Profiling relied on immunoSEQ multiplex PCR, and the TCRdb table lists in-frame clones only, not all of them. This sample has 20,000 to 25,000 clones, with 85% to 95% found just once. This record belongs to a study of graft-versus-host responses after intestinal transplantation. Study results and caveats: Researchers found GvH clones in recipient marrow, and some showed up first in ileum or blood.

The CDR3 is 19 amino acids. V dropped 3 bases and J dropped 3 bases, with 27 bases sitting between them. Germline CDR1 SQVTM, CDR2 ANQGSEA. The chain uses TRBV29-1 and TRBJ2-1, with D unclear. The source of this sequence is a human patient who received an intestinal transplant, so some T cells may come from the graft donor. This sample comprised PBMCs, obtained roughly 260 days after intestinal transplant. CDR3 bases: TGCAGCGTTGAGTTTGCAGAGGTCCTCACTCCCCGTTACTACAATGAGCAGTTCTTC. This translates into CSVEFAEVLTPRYYNEQFF.